Following are 19 T cell receptor beta chains from one sample sequenced in a study of blood T cell repertoires in COVID-19. Produced via immunoSEQ multiplex PCR; TCRdb's table is partial and in-frame only. This sample has about 61,000 clones; around 77% occur once, and the top ten carry about 20%. The sequencing sample was made of peripheral blood. The receptors come from a man at least 80 years old with active or convalescent COVID-19.

About this clone: The junction differs from germline at one of its ends, possibly a read error. The chain joins TRBV7-7 to TRBJ2-1; 14 bases are shared with TRBD2. This CDR3 contains 16 residues. CDR1 is SSHAT, CDR2 FNYEAQ, per germline (reference sequence). DNA of the CDR3: TGTGCTAGCAGCTTCGGGACTAGCGGGAGTGGGGATGAGCAGTTCTTC. This sequence encodes CASSFGTSGSGDEQFF. The entire variable domain, with the rest obtained from reference TRBV7-7 and TRBJ2-1, is as follows: GAGVSQSPRYKVTKRGQDVTLRCDPISSHATLYWYQQALGQGPEFLTYFNYEAQPDKSGLPSDRFSAERPEGSISTLTIQRTEQRDSAMYRCASSFGTSGSGDEQFFGPGTRLTVL.

This chain joins TRBV4-1 and TRBJ1-6; the match to TRBD1 covers 8 bases. The CDR3 runs to 20 residues. CDR1 MGHRA and CDR2 YSYEKL come from the germline V gene. V trimming: 1 base; J trimming: 0 bases; junction bases outside the gene matches: 11. CDR3 in DNA: TGCGCCAGCAGCCAAGGAGGACCGGGACAGGCCAGCTCCTATAATTCACCCCTCCACTTT. Its protein is CASSQGGPGQASSYNSPLHF.

The chain carries TRBV27 and TRBJ1-3; D gene unclear. Germline CDR1 is MNHEY and CDR2 is SMNVEV (reference sequence). The CDR3 has 14 residues. V was clipped by 6 bases and J by 0 bases, with 9 bases between them. In nucleotides, the CDR3 is TGTGCCAGCAGACCGGGGATCTCTGGAAACACCATATATTTT. It yields the protein CASRPGISGNTIYF.

This clone was picked up a small number of times. The CDR3 is CASSQESGDTQYF. CDR3 in DNA: TGCGCCAGCAGCCAAGAATCAGGCGATACGCAGTATTTT. V is TRBV4-1 and J is TRBJ2-3, with D unclear. Germline CDR1 MGHRA, CDR2 YSYEKL. Trimming took 0 bases from V and 6 from J, leaving 7 bases between them. This CDR3 comprises 13 residues.

In this sample, this clone turned up a few times. The rearrangement links TRBV4-2 to TRBJ2-3, with D possibly matching TRBD2 (6 bases). V lost 0 bases, J lost 5 bases, and 15 bases lay in between. Germline V lookup: CDR1 LGHNA, CDR2 YNFKEQ. This CDR3 region has 16 residues. CDR3 amino acids: CASSQDGGGSGDTQYF. The CDR3 DNA sequence: TGTGCCAGCAGCCAAGATGGAGGAGGGAGCGGAGATACGCAGTATTTT.

This chain uses TRBV10-2 with TRBJ1-2; D might be TRBD1 (5 bases). The V gene lost 7 bases and the J gene lost 0 bases, with 18 bases spanning the gap. CDR1 is WSHSY and CDR2 is SAAADI in the germline V gene. The CDR3 length is 16 residues. CDR3 nucleotide sequence: TGCGCCAGCAAAGGACAAGAGACTGCAGCTAACTATGGCTACACCTTC. It translates to CASKGQETAANYGYTF.

This chain connects TRBV6-1 to TRBJ2-3; the match to TRBD2 covers 11 bases. This CDR3 is built from 16 residues. CDR1 MNHNS and CDR2 SASEGT come from the germline V gene. V shed 0 bases and J 5 bases; nucleotides not matched to a gene: 4. The CDR3 DNA follows: TGTGCCAGCAGTGAAGCCCTAGCGGGGGGAGGAGATACGCAGTATTTT. Translating gives CASSEALAGGGDTQYF.

This chain links TRBV2 with TRBJ2-3; D perhaps matches TRBD1 (5 bases). From germline, CDR1 is SNHLY and CDR2 FYNNEI. The CDR3 runs 14 residues. V was trimmed by 6 bases and J by 0 bases, leaving 10 bases between them. The CDR3 DNA reads as TGTGCCAGCAGGATGACAGCCAGCACAGATACGCAGTATTTT. Amino acids: CASRMTASTDTQYF.

Notes on this clone: Other DNA sequences in the same sample also yield this CDR3. J is TRBJ2-6 and V is TRBV5-1; 9 bases align to TRBD2. Per the germline V gene, CDR1 is SGHRS and CDR2 is YFSETQ. The length of the CDR3 is 18 residues. The ends lost 3 bases at V and 1 base at J; junction bases unmatched: 8. This CDR3 is CASSSIAGGHSGANVLTF. The CDR3 nucleotides read TGCGCCAGCAGCTCAATCGCGGGGGGGCATTCTGGGGCCAACGTCCTGACTTTC.

The chain couples TRBV5-1 to TRBJ2-2, with D possibly matching TRBD1 (5 bases). The germline gives CDR1 SGHRS, CDR2 YFSETQ. The CDR3 loop spans 12 amino acids. V lost 7 bases, J lost 6 bases, and 10 bases lay in between. The CDR3 DNA reads TGCGCCAGCGCATTAGGGGCCGGGGAGCTGTTTTTT. Translating it yields CASALGAGELFF.

The V gene is TRBV2, the J gene TRBJ2-7; maybe TRBD2 (6 bases). CDR1 is SNHLY, CDR2 FYNNEI, per germline. The V and J ends lost 4 bases and 2 bases respectively, with 15 bases between them. This CDR3 is 15 amino acids long. The chain's CDR3 is CASSGRGTLPYEQYF. In DNA, the CDR3 is TGTGCCAGCAGTGGTCGGGGGACGCTGCCCTACGAGCAGTACTTC.

The genes are TRBV9 and TRBJ2-1, with D possibly matching TRBD2 (5 bases). Trimming stripped 4 bases from V and 0 bases from J, with 11 bases between. CDR1 is SGDLS, CDR2 YYNGEE, per germline. CDR3 length: 15 residues. In DNA form, the CDR3 reads TGTGCCAGCAGCCCCGAGGACTCCTCCTACAATGAGCAGTTCTTC. This sequence encodes CASSPEDSSYNEQFF.

The rearrangement links TRBV6-5 to TRBJ2-3; TRBD2 aligns across 8 bases. With V trimmed by 8 bases and J by 4 bases, 8 bases remained unmatched. CDR3 length: 14 amino acids. Germline loops: CDR1 MNHEY, CDR2 SVGAGI. The CDR3 bases are TGTGCCAGCGGAGCCGGGGGGGCTGCAGATACGCAGTATTTT. As protein: CASGAGGAADTQYF.

The V call is TRBV28, the J call TRBJ2-7; 8 bases align to TRBD1. The CDR3 sequence is 15 residues long. Losses at the gene ends were 2 bases for V and 3 bases for J; bases not matched to a gene: 6. The V gene's germline CDR1 is MDHEN and CDR2 SYDVKM. DNA for the CDR3: TGTGCCAGCAGTTTAATGTCAGGGGGCTTCTACGAGCAGTACTTC. Its translation is CASSLMSGGFYEQYF. The complete variable domain, with remaining parts taken from reference TRBV28 and TRBJ2-7, reads DVKVTQSSRYLVKRTGEKVFLECVQDMDHENMFWYRQDPGLGLRLIYFSYDVKMKEKGDIPEGYSVSREKKERFSLILESASTNQTSMYLCASSLMSGGFYEQYFGPGTRLTVT.

This clone was seen at least ten times. This chain's CDR3 is CASSSGQGNRGGEKLFF. CDR3 DNA: TGTGCCAGCTCGTCGGGACAGGGAAATCGAGGGGGGGAAAAACTGTTTTTT. V and J are TRBV18 and TRBJ1-4; 9 nucleotides line up with TRBD1. This CDR3 is 17 amino acids long. The J segment lost 8 bases and the V segment lost 6 bases, leaving 16 bases of the junction unmatched. The V gene's germline CDR1 is KGHSH and CDR2 LQKENI.

This clone came up once. This rearrangement joins TRBV29-1 to TRBJ2-2, with 7 bases identical to TRBD2. The J segment lost 5 bases and the V segment lost 2 bases, leaving 8 bases of the junction unmatched. CDR3 length: 15 residues. The germline CDR1 and CDR2 sequences are SQVTM and ANQGSEA. The CDR3 region has the DNA TGCAGCGTTGAACCAGCGGGACTAAGAACCGGGGAGCTGTTTTTT. It is translated as CSVEPAGLRTGELFF.

This rearrangement joins TRBV5-1 to TRBJ2-5; D not certain. The CDR3 totals 12 residues. Trimming pared 5 bases from V and 0 bases from J, leaving 5 bases between. Germline-derived CDR1 and CDR2 are SGHRS and YFSETQ. CDR3 coding DNA: TGCGCCAGCAGTCAGTACCAAGAGACCCAGTACTTC. Residues: CASSQYQETQYF.

The rearrangement links TRBV4-1 to TRBJ2-5; 7 bases fit TRBD1. This CDR3 spans 18 amino acids. Trimming cost V 0 bases and J 2 bases; bases outside gene matches: 12. Germline values: CDR1 MGHRA, CDR2 YSYEKL. CDR3 sequence (DNA): TGCGCCAGCAGCCAAGATTGGGTGACAGGGATCGGTCAAGAGACCCAGTACTTC. Encoded protein: CASSQDWVTGIGQETQYF.

The chain uses TRBV6-2 or TRBV6-3 and TRBJ2-7; 9 bases agree with TRBD1. In germline, CDR1 is MNHEY, CDR2 SVGEGT. Losses at the gene ends were 4 bases for V and 4 bases for J; bases not matched to a gene: 8. This CDR3 has 15 amino acids. This chain's CDR3 is CASSSSGTGKYEQYF. As DNA, the CDR3 is TGTGCCAGCAGTTCAAGCGGGACAGGGAAATACGAGCAGTACTTC.